These 18 T cell receptor beta chains came from one sample sequenced in a study of blood T cell repertoires in COVID-19. Clones were read by immunoSEQ multiplex PCR, and TCRdb kept only the in-frame ones, dropping some. The profile shows some 210,000 clones, roughly 87% of them singletons. The specimen sequenced was PBMCs or T cells enriched from blood (not recorded which). The receptors were gathered from a man aged 18 to 29 with acute COVID-19.

The rearrangement links TRBV3-1 (or the pseudogene TRBV3-2) to TRBJ2-1; TRBD2 aligns across 7 bases. This CDR3 is 13 amino acids long. Germline V lookup: CDR1 LGHDT, CDR2 YNNKEL (reference sequence). V trimming: 4 bases; J trimming: 9 bases; junction bases outside the gene matches: 6. The CDR3 sequence is CASSRAGAAEQFF. The CDR3 region has the DNA TGTGCCAGCAGCCGGGCGGGAGCTGCTGAGCAGTTCTTC.

The chain carries TRBV4-3 and TRBJ1-2; 7 bases are shared with TRBD1. The V gene end was trimmed by 0 bases and the J gene end by 5 bases; junction bases not matched to a gene: 6. CDR1 is LGHNA, CDR2 YSLEER, per germline. This CDR3 has 15 residues. The DNA of the CDR3 is TGCGCCAGCAGCCAAGATCGAGGGACAGAATATGGCTACACCTTC. Translating it yields CASSQDRGTEYGYTF.

This clone has only one observation. The gene calls are TRBV6-5 and TRBJ2-1, with D possibly TRBD2 on 6 matching bases. CDR3 length: 15 residues. The V end lost 5 bases, the J end lost 4 bases, and 15 bases lay between the germline ends. Germline lookup yields CDR1 MNHEY and CDR2 SVGAGI. CDR3 DNA sequence: TGTGCCAGCAGTCCTACTAGCATGGGTTACAATGAGCAGTTCTTC. Residues: CASSPTSMGYNEQFF.

The chain has TRBV6-5 and TRBJ1-2; D call uncertain. V was clipped by 4 bases and J by 6 bases, with 15 bases between them. From germline, CDR1 is MNHEY and CDR2 SVGAGI. The CDR3 contains 14 residues. In DNA form, the CDR3 reads TGTGCCAGCAGTTCCGTAGGCGGTTTGGATGGCTACACCTTC. Its translation: CASSSVGGLDGYTF.

The rearrangement uses TRBV5-1 and TRBJ2-7; 9 nucleotides line up with TRBD2. CDR1 and CDR2 (germline): SGHRS, YFSETQ. Trimming cost V 3 bases and J 0 bases; bases outside gene matches: 1. The CDR3 consists of 14 residues. In nucleotides, the CDR3 is TGCGCCAGCAGCTCTAGCGGGGCCTCCTACGAGCAGTACTTC. Translation: CASSSSGASYEQYF.

This clone was counted only a few times. This rearrangement joins TRBV11-2 to TRBJ2-1; D gene unclear. This CDR3 is 13 amino acids long. Between the trimmed V and J ends, which lost 0 bases and 9 bases, there was a span of 9 bases. CDR1 and CDR2 from the germline V gene are SGHAT and FQNNGV. CDR3 sequence: CASSLEGVTEQFF. In nucleotides, the CDR3 is TGTGCCAGCAGCTTAGAAGGAGTCACTGAGCAGTTCTTC.

This chain joins TRBV12-5 and TRBJ1-2, with 7 positions matching TRBD1. CDR1 LGHNT and CDR2 FRNRAP come from the germline V gene. The CDR3 runs 12 residues. The trim removed 6 bases at V and 8 bases at J, leaving 6 bases unmatched. The chain's CDR3 is CASGVTGMGYTF. In DNA form, the CDR3 reads TGTGCTAGTGGGGTGACAGGGATGGGCTACACCTTC. Drawing the rest from reference TRBV12-5 and TRBJ1-2, the complete variable domain is DARVTQTPRHKVTEMGQEVTMRCQPILGHNTVFWYRQTMMQGLELLAYFRNRAPLDDSGMPKDRFSAEMPDATLATLKIQPSEPRDSAVYFCASGVTGMGYTFGSGTRLTVV.

V gene TRBV4-1 combines with J gene TRBJ1-4; D perhaps matches TRBD1 (5 bases). V lost 2 bases to trimming and J lost 7 bases, with 20 bases between them. Germline V CDR1 and CDR2: MGHRA, YSYEKL. The CDR3 length is 17 residues. The CDR3 here is CASSQMPPGEISEKLFF. The CDR3 DNA sequence: TGCGCCAGCAGCCAAATGCCTCCGGGGGAGATTAGTGAAAAACTGTTTTTT.

With regard to this clone: The same CDR3 arises from other DNA sequences in this sample as well. This sequence joins TRBV5-1 and TRBJ1-1; D perhaps matches TRBD1 (5 bases). Between the trimmed V and J ends, which lost 5 bases and 4 bases, there was a span of 9 bases. CDR1 SGHRS and CDR2 YFSETQ come from the germline V gene. The CDR3 extends over 12 amino acids. This CDR3 is CASSLGVTEAFF. The CDR3 DNA follows: TGCGCCAGCAGTCTAGGGGTCACTGAAGCTTTCTTT.

J is TRBJ2-1 and V is TRBV10-2, with 11 bases matching TRBD2. This CDR3 has 14 amino acids. In germline, CDR1 is WSHSY, CDR2 SAAADI. J gave up 6 bases and V 6 bases, and 4 bases lay outside the gene matches. The CDR3 loop is CASSLAGGRNEQFF. The CDR3 DNA sequence: TGCGCCAGCAGCCTAGCGGGAGGACGCAATGAGCAGTTCTTC.

The chain is built from TRBV27 and TRBJ2-1; 10 positions agree with TRBD2. V dropped 3 bases and J dropped 6; count of bases not matched to a gene: 5. This CDR3 spans 15 amino acids. The germline V gene encodes CDR1 MNHEY and CDR2 SMNVEV (reference sequence). Here the CDR3 reads CASSFGLAGVNEQFF. The CDR3 coding sequence is TGTGCCAGCAGTTTCGGGCTAGCGGGGGTCAATGAGCAGTTCTTC.

For the CDR3, the DNA is TGTGCCAGCAGCTTAGGGGGGGAGTGGTTGAACGGGTACGAGCAGTACTTC. This translates into CASSLGGEWLNGYEQYF. The V gene is TRBV7-2, the J gene TRBJ2-7, with a tentative D call TRBD2 (6 bases). The CDR3 is made up of 17 amino acids. Trimming stripped 1 base from V and 4 bases from J, with 20 bases between. The germline V gene encodes CDR1 SGHTA and CDR2 FQGNSA.

J is TRBJ1-2 and V is TRBV5-6, with a tentative D call TRBD1 (5 bases). Between the trimmed V and J ends, which lost 4 bases and 4 bases, there was a span of 14 bases. In germline, CDR1 is SGHDT, CDR2 YYEEEE. This CDR3 has 14 amino acids. The CDR3 loop reads CASSVAGTGYGYTF. The CDR3 nucleotides read TGTGCCAGCAGCGTGGCGGGCACAGGCTATGGCTACACCTTC.

The CDR3 DNA is TGTGCCAGCAGTGAAGGGAGGGTCCCCAACTATGGCTACACCTTC. Protein sequence: CASSEGRVPNYGYTF. The chain couples TRBV2 to TRBJ1-2; D is unclear. Germline loops: CDR1 SNHLY, CDR2 FYNNEI. This CDR3 comprises 15 residues. V was cut by 1 base and J by 2 bases, with 11 bases left in between.

V and J are TRBV28 and TRBJ1-5; D call uncertain. Germline V lookup: CDR1 MDHEN, CDR2 SYDVKM. V dropped 6 bases and J dropped 0 bases, with 12 bases sitting between them. The CDR3 loop spans 15 amino acids. This chain's CDR3 is CASSPGRYSNQPQHF. DNA for the CDR3: TGTGCCAGCAGCCCTGGGCGTTATAGCAATCAGCCCCAGCATTTT.

The V call is TRBV15, the J call TRBJ2-1, with 9 bases fitting TRBD2. CDR1 is LNHNV and CDR2 is YYDKDF in the germline V gene (reference sequence). The CDR3 has 15 residues. J gave up 2 bases and V 5 bases, and 4 bases lay outside the gene matches. The CDR3 reads CATSLAGETYNEQFF. The CDR3 bases are TGTGCCACCAGCTTAGCGGGAGAAACCTACAATGAGCAGTTCTTC.

This clone has a handful of counts. This chain links TRBV19 with TRBJ2-5, with a possible D match to TRBD1 (7 bases). The V and J ends lost 5 bases and 3 bases respectively, with 10 bases between them. This CDR3 spans 13 amino acids. CDR1 is LNHDA, CDR2 SQIVND, per germline (reference sequence). The CDR3 nucleotides read TGTGCCAGTAGTGCGGGACAGAAAGAGACCCAGTACTTC. As protein: CASSAGQKETQYF.

The V gene is TRBV28, the J gene TRBJ1-6; no clear D gene. The V gene's germline CDR1 is MDHEN and CDR2 SYDVKM. Deletions cut 10 bases from V and 15 bases from J, with 22 bases between. The CDR3 runs 13 residues. Here the CDR3 reads CATKPPRMGVLHF. Here the CDR3 DNA reads TGTGCCACCAAACCCCCTCGTATGGGAGTCCTCCACTTT.